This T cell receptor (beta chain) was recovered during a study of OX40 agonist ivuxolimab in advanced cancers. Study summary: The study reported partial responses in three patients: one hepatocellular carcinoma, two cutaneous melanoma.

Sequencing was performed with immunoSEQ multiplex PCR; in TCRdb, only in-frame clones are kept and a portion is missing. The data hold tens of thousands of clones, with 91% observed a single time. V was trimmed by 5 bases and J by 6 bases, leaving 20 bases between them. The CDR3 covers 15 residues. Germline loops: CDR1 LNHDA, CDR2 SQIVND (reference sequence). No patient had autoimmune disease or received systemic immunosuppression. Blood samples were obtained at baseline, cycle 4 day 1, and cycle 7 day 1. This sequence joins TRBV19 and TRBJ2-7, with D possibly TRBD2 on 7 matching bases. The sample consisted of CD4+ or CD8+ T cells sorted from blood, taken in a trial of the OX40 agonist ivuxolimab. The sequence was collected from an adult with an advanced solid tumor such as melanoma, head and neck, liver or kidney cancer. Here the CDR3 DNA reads TGTGCCAGTAGTGTTCTAGCGGTGGGGGCCTCCGAGCAGTACTTC. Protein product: CASSVLAVGASEQYF.